This T cell receptor (beta chain) was observed in a study of T cells in Graves' hyperthyroidism and ophthalmopathy. The CDR3 is 15 residues long. Germline loops: CDR1 LNHNV, CDR2 YYDKDF (reference sequence). V gave up 3 bases and J gave up 4 bases; unmatched junction bases: 7. Source material for PBMCs was less than 12 ml fresh peripheral blood. Amplification of TCR beta CDR3 regions used RNA as the template. The TCR CDR3 first-round RT-PCR relied on the HTBI primer set. TCRdb re-analysed the multiplex PCR reads in MiXCR, keeping a single row per CDR3 protein. The sample includes around 500,000 distinct CDR3 sequences, 20% to 25% seen only once; the top ten take less than 65%. This clonotype was recorded a few times.

The sample consisted of blood. The J gene is TRBJ2-5, the V gene TRBV15, with 8 bases lining up with TRBD2. The sequence was obtained from a woman aged 70-85 years with Graves' ophthalmopathy. The CDR3 protein is CATSRERERRETQYF. CDR3 nucleotide sequence: TGTGCCACCAGCAGGGAGCGGGAGAGAAGAGAGACCCAGTACTTC. The whole variable domain, filled in from reference TRBV15 and TRBJ2-5, reads DAMVIQNPRYQVTQFGKPVTLSCSQTLNHNVMYWYQQKSSQAPKLLFHYYDKDFNNEADTPDNFQSRRPNTSFCFLDIRSPGLGDTAMYLCATSRERERRETQYFGPGTRLLVL.